The T cell receptor (beta chain) under discussion was sequenced for a study of PD-1 blockade in classical Hodgkin lymphoma (dated by TCRdb to 2018 to 2020). At the level of the whole study: Nivolumab dosing was 3 mg/kg intravenously every 2 weeks, continuing until either disease progression or unacceptable toxicity. The study used CyTOF and TCR beta sequencing to define a peripheral blood immune signature of response to PD-1 blockade in classical Hodgkin lymphoma.

From the cysteine up to the phenylalanine, the CDR3 has a length of 13 residues. Of all the DNA, just the CDR3 is kept, 39 bases in frame from base 1. Trimming takes 0 bases from V and 3 bases from J, and the germline ends sit 5 bases apart. Based on the germline V gene (reference sequence), the CDR1 and CDR2 sequences are MNHNY and SVGAGI. The study at large found these results: CD4+ but not CD8+ TCR diversity rose significantly by C4D1 (p=0.0027 vs p=0.16), most apparent in complete responders (p=0.02). Baseline TCR diversity was reported as lower in newly diagnosed patients than in healthy donors, and lower still in relapsed/refractory patients. The study was restricted to a single clinical trial cohort, and the causes of repertoire differences, possibly disease activity or prior therapy, were left undefined. Lower diversity was seen in patients whose nivolumab began less than 1 year after ASCT, and these patients were left out of later analyses so that immune reconstitution would not confound the results. Among trial patients, those achieving complete response had baseline diversity similar to that of newly diagnosed patients, while diversity was significantly lower in partial responders and progressors.

The time point label corresponds to: cycle 2 day 1 (C2D1) of nivolumab. Every trial patient had relapsed following autologous stem cell transplantation, and prior brentuximab vedotin exposure was what differed among cohorts A, B and C. The trial cohort was composed of approximately 56 patients with relapsed/refractory classical Hodgkin lymphoma, for whom complete response, partial response or progressive disease was recorded as best overall response. Single-agent nivolumab was administered to trial patients in the multi-cohort phase II CheckMate 205 trial. An independent review committee assessed best overall response by applying the 2007 International Working Group response criteria. Trial PBMCs were collected immediately before nivolumab initiation (C1D1) and during therapy at cycle 2 day 1 and cycle 4 day 1. After peripheral blood was drawn into 8 mL Vacutainer Cell Preparation Tubes, PBMCs were isolated by centrifugation and then cryopreserved.

In the case of this clone: What this receptor recognizes is not known. No quality values exist for individual bases; no much larger clone is one base distant.

The Qiagen DNeasy kit was used to extract genomic DNA from unsorted PBMCs and from the negatively selected CD4+ and CD8+ fractions. Amplification of TCR beta CDR3 regions was done by immunoSEQ multiplex PCR with primers that anneal to V and J segments. A synthetic immune receptor repertoire was used to minimize amplification bias, and any remaining bias was removed computationally after sequencing. Turning to the authors' computational methods: Custom Python scripts were used to quantify repertoire diversity as the Shannon entropy index. Unsorted, CD4+ and CD8+ repertoires were examined separately, except in combined analyses, for which CD4+ and CD8+ sequences were merged in silico. Clonal expansion was defined as at least a 2-fold frequency increase after treatment relative to C1D1, with a pseudocount of 0.5 for undetected baseline clones. Singleton clones were defined as clones with 0 or 1 copy at C1D1, and non-singleton clones were defined as clones with 2 or more copies. Clones expanded in unsorted samples were annotated as CD4+, CD8+ or unknown by matching protein sequences in sorted samples from the same patient. Wilcoxon tests on paired samples were used to test diversity changes from C1D1 to C4D1. As stored in TCRdb, this immuneACCESS dataset retains in-frame rearrangements with V and J assigned. A fraction of the clones does not appear; measured against another copy, unresolved V genes explain less than half of the discrepancy, and the remainder lacks a known reason. V and J calls and clone size are given by that table; D and trimming were obtained from the DNA. The sample includes about 26,000 clones, with roughly 65% observed a single time. The ten largest clones add up to approximately 12% of the sample.

The rearranged segments are TRBV6-6 and TRBJ1-2, with the D gene call left open. The sample consisted of peripheral blood mononuclear cells (PBMCs), taken before the second cycle of nivolumab. The source is a human donor with classical Hodgkin lymphoma. The sequenced DNA is TGTGCCAGCAGTTACTCGGAAGACTATGGCTACACCTTC. Its protein product is CASSYSEDYGYTF.